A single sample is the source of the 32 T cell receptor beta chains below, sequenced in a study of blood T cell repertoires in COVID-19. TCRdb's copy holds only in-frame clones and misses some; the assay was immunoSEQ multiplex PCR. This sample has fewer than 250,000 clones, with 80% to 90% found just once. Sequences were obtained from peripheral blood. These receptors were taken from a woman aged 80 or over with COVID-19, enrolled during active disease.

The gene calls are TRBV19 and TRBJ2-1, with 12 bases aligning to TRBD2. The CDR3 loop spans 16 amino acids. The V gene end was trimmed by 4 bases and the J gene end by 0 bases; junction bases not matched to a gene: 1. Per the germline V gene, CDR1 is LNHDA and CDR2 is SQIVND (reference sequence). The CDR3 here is CASSTSGGVSYNEQFF. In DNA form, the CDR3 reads TGTGCCAGTAGTACTAGCGGGGGGGTCTCCTACAATGAGCAGTTCTTC. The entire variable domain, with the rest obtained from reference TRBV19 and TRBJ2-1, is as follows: DGGITQSPKYLFRKEGQNVTLSCEQNLNHDAMYWYRQDPGQGLRLIYYSQIVNDFQKGDIAEGYSVSREKKESFPLTVTSAQKNPTAFYLCASSTSGGVSYNEQFFGPGTRLTVL.

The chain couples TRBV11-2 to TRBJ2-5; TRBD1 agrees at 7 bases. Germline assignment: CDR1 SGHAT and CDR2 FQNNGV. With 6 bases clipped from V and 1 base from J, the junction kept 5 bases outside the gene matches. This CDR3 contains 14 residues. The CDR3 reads CASRSRDSQETQYF. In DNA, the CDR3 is TGTGCCAGCAGATCTCGGGACAGCCAAGAGACCCAGTACTTC.

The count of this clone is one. The CDR3, as DNA: TGTGCCAGCAGCGCTGGGACTGTCGCTGGGGCCAACGTCCTGACTTTC. Amino acids: CASSAGTVAGANVLTF. The chain couples TRBV2 to TRBJ2-6; D is possibly TRBD2 (6 bases). Germline V gene data show CDR1 as SNHLY and CDR2 as FYNNEI. CDR3 length: 16 amino acids. The V and J ends lost 6 bases and 2 bases respectively, with 14 bases between them. Together with reference TRBV2 and TRBJ2-6, the CDR3 gives the full variable domain: EPEVTQTPSHQVTQMGQEVILRCVPISNHLYFYWYRQILGQKVEFLVSFYNNEISEKSEIFDDQFSVERPDGSNFTLKIRSTKLEDSAMYFCASSAGTVAGANVLTFGAGSRLTVL.

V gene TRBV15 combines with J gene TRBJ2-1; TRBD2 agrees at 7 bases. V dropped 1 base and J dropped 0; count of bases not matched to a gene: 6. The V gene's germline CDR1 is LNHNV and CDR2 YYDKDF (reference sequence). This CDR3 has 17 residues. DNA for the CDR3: TGTGCCACCAGCAGAGCGGGGAGGGGAAGCTCCTACAATGAGCAGTTCTTC. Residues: CATSRAGRGSSYNEQFF.

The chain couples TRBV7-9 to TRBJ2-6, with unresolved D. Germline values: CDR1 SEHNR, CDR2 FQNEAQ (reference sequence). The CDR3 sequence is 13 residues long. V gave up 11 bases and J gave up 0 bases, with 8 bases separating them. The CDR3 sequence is CAGPPSGANVLTF. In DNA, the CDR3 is TGTGCCGGCCCTCCCTCTGGGGCCAACGTCCTGACTTTC.

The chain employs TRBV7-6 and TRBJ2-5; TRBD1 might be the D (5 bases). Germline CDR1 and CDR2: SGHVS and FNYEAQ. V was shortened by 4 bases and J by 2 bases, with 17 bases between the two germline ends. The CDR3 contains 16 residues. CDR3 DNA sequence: TGTGCCAGCAGCTCCGAGTACTTAACAGGTCAAGAGACCCAGTACTTC. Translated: CASSSEYLTGQETQYF.

The CDR3 here is CAWSGMNTEAFF. CDR3 DNA sequence: TGTGCCTGGAGCGGGATGAACACTGAAGCTTTCTTT. The genes are TRBV30 and TRBJ1-1; D is uncertain. The CDR3 has 12 amino acids. Trimming pared 3 bases from V and 0 bases from J, leaving 5 bases between. Germline V lookup: CDR1 GTSNPN, CDR2 SVGIG (reference sequence).

CDR3 sequence (DNA): TGTGCCAGCTCACCCGGGACAGAAAATGGCTACACCTTC. It encodes CASSPGTENGYTF. V is TRBV18 and J is TRBJ1-2, with 7 bases aligning to TRBD1. Germline V gene lookup returns CDR1 KGHSH and CDR2 LQKENI. After removal of 3 bases from V and 6 bases from J, the junction contained 4 bases not matched to a gene. The CDR3 consists of 13 residues.

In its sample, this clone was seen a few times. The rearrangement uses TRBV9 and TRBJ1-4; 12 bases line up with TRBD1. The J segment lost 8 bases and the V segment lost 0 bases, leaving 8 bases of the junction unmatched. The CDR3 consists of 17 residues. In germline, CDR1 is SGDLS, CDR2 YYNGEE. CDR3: CASSVGGAGTGGEKLFF. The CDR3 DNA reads TGTGCCAGCAGCGTAGGTGGAGCCGGGACAGGGGGCGAAAAACTGTTTTTT.

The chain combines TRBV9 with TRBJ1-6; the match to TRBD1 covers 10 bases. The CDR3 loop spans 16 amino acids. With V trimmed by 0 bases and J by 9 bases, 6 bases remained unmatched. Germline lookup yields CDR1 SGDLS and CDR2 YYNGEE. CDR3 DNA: TGTGCCAGCAGCGTAGAGGGACAGGGGTTGGGTTCACCCCTCCACTTT. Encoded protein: CASSVEGQGLGSPLHF.

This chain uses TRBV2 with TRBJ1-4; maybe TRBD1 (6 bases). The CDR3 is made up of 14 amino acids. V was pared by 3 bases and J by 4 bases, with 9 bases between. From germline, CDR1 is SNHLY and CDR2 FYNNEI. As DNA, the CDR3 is TGTGCCAGCAGTGACGCAGGGGTTAATGAAAAACTGTTTTTT. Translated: CASSDAGVNEKLFF.

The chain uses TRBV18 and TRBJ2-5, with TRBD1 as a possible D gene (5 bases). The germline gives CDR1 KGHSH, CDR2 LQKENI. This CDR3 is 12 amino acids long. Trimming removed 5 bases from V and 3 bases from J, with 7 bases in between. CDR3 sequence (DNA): TGTGCCAGCTCAGGCAGGGAAGAGACCCAGTACTTC. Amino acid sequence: CASSGREETQYF.

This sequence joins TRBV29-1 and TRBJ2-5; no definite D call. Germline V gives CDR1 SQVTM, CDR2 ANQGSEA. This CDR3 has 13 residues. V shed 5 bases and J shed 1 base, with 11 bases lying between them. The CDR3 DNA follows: TGCAGCGTTCCTCCAGGCACCCAAGAGACCCAGTACTTC. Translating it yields CSVPPGTQETQYF.

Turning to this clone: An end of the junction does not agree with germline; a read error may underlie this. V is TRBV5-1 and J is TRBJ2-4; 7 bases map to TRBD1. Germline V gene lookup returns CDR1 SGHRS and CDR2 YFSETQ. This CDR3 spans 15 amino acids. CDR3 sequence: CASSLGGTAENIQYF. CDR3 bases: TGCGCCAGCAGCTTGGGGGGGACAGCCGAAAACATTCAGTACTTC.

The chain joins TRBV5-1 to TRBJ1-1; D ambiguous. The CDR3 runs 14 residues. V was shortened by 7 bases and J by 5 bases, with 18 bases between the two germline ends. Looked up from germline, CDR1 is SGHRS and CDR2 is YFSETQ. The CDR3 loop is CASRYESPGTEAFF. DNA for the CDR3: TGCGCCAGCCGCTACGAAAGCCCGGGGACTGAAGCTTTCTTT.

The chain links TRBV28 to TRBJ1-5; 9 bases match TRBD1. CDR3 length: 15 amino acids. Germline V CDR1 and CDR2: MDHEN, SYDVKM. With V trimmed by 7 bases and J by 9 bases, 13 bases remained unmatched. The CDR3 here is CASTAPGTGPGPQHF. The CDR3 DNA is TGTGCCAGCACCGCTCCGGGGACAGGGCCCGGGCCCCAGCATTTT. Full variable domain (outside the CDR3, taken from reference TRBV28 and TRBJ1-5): DVKVTQSSRYLVKRTGEKVFLECVQDMDHENMFWYRQDPGLGLRLIYFSYDVKMKEKGDIPEGYSVSREKKERFSLILESASTNQTSMYLCASTAPGTGPGPQHFGDGTRLSIL.

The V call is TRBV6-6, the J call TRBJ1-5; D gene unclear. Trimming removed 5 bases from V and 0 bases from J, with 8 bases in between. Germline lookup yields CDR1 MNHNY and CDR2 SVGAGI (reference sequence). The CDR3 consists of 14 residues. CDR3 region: CASSNQNSNQPQHF. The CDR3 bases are TGTGCCAGCAGTAACCAGAATAGCAATCAGCCCCAGCATTTT.

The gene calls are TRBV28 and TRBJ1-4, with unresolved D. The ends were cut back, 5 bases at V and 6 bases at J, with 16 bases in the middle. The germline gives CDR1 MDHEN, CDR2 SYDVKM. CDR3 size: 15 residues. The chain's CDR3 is CASSPPSGQDEKLFF. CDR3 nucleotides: TGTGCCAGCAGTCCCCCAAGTGGGCAGGATGAAAAACTGTTTTTT.

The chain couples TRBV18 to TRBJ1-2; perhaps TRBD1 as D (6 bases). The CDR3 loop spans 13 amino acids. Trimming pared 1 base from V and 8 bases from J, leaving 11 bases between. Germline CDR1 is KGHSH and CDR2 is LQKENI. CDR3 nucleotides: TGTGCCAGCTCACCACAGGGGGTAGGAGGCTACACCTTC. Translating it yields CASSPQGVGGYTF. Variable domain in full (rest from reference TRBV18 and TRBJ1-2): NAGVMQNPRHLVRRRGQEARLRCSPMKGHSHVYWYRQLPEEGLKFMVYLQKENIIDESGMPKERFSAEFPKEGPSILRIQQVVRGDSAAYFCASSPQGVGGYTFGSGTRLTVV.

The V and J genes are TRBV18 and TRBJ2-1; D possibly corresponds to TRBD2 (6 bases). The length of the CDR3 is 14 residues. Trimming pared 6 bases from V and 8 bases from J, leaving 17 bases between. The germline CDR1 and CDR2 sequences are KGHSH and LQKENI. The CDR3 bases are TGTGCCAGCTCTAACCTACTCGGGAGCGATGAGCAGTTCTTC. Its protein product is CASSNLLGSDEQFF.

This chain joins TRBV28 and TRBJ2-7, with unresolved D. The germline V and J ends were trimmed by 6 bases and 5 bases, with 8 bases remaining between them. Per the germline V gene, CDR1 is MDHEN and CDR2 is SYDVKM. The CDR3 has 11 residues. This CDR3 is CASSRSNEQYF. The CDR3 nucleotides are TGTGCCAGCAGCCGTTCTAACGAGCAGTACTTC.

Here the CDR3 reads CASSLRGQDGSYEQYF. The DNA for the CDR3 is TGTGCCAGCAGCCTCCGGGGACAGGACGGCTCCTACGAGCAGTACTTC. The V gene is TRBV6-6, the J gene TRBJ2-7, with TRBD1 matching over 8 bases. The CDR3 is 16 amino acids. CDR1 is MNHNY, CDR2 SVGAGI, per germline (reference sequence). Trimming at V came to 6 bases and at J to 0 bases, leaving 10 bases not matched to a gene.

The CDR3, as DNA: TGTGCCGCGGCGGACAGAAGGACGAGCTCTGGAAACACCATATATTTT. It translates to CAAADRRTSSGNTIYF. V gene TRBV3-1 (or the pseudogene TRBV3-2) combines with J gene TRBJ1-3; perhaps TRBD1 as D (6 bases). Germline V gene data show CDR1 as LGHDT and CDR2 as YNNKEL (reference sequence). Trimming left V 11 bases short and J 0 bases short, with 20 bases between. The CDR3 contains 16 residues.

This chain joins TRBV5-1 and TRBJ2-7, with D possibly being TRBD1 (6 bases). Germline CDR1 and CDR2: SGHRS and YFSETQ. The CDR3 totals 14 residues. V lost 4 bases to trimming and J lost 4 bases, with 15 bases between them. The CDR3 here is CASSEQGSRYEQYF. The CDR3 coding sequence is TGCGCCAGCAGCGAACAGGGATCAAGGTACGAGCAGTACTTC.

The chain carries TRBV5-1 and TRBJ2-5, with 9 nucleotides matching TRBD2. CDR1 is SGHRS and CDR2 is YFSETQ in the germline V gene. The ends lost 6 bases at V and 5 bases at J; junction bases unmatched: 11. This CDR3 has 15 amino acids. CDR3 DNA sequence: TGCGCCAGCAAAATTAGCGGGGGTTCTAGGGAGACCCAGTACTTC. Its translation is CASKISGGSRETQYF.

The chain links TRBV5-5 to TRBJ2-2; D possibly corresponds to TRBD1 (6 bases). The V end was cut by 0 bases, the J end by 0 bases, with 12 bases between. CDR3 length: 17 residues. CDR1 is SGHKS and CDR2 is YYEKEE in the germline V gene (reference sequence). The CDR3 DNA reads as TGTGCCAGCAGCTTGGTGCTGGGGGCCCCGAACACCGGGGAGCTGTTTTTT. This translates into CASSLVLGAPNTGELFF.

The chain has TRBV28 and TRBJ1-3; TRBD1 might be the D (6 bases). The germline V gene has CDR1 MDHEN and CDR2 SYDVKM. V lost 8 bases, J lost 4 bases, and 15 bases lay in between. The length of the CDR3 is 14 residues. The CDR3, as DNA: TGTGCCAGCGGACTAGGGGGAAACGGAAACACCATATATTTT. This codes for CASGLGGNGNTIYF.

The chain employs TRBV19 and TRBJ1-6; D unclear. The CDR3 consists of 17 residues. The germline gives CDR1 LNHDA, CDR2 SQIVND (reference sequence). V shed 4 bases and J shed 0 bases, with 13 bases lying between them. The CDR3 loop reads CASSTRPGSSYNSPLHF. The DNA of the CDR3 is TGTGCCAGTAGTACCCGTCCGGGGAGCTCCTATAATTCACCCCTCCACTTT. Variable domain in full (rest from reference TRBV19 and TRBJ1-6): DGGITQSPKYLFRKEGQNVTLSCEQNLNHDAMYWYRQDPGQGLRLIYYSQIVNDFQKGDIAEGYSVSREKKESFPLTVTSAQKNPTAFYLCASSTRPGSSYNSPLHFGNGTRLTVT.

CDR3 sequence (DNA): TGTGCCATCACCCTACGAGATAATGAGCAGTTCTTC. It yields the protein CAITLRDNEQFF. The rearrangement links TRBV7-9 to TRBJ2-1; D gene ambiguous. Between the trimmed V and J ends, which lost 10 bases and 7 bases, there was a span of 14 bases. This CDR3 contains 12 residues. Germline V gives CDR1 SEHNR, CDR2 FQNEAQ (reference sequence).

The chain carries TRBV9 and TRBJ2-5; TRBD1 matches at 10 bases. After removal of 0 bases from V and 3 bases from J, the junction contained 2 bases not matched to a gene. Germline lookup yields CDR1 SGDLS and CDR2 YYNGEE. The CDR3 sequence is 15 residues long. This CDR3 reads CASSVEGTGEETQYF. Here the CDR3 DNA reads TGTGCCAGCAGCGTAGAAGGGACAGGGGAAGAGACCCAGTACTTC. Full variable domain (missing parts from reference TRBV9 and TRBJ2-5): DSGVTQTPKHLITATGQRVTLRCSPRSGDLSVYWYQQSLDQGLQFLIQYYNGEERAKGNILERFSAQQFPDLHSELNLSSLELGDSALYFCASSVEGTGEETQYFGPGTRLLVL.

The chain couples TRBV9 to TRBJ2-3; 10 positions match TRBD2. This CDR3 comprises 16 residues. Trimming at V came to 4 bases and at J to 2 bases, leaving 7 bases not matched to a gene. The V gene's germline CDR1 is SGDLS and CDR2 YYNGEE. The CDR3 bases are TGTGCCAGCAGCCAAGCTAGCGGGGGATTCACAGATACGCAGTATTTT. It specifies CASSQASGGFTDTQYF.

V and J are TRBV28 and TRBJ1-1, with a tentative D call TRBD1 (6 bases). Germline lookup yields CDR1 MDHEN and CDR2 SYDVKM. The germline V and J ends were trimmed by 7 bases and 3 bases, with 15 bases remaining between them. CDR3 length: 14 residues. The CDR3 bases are TGTGCCAGCACTCTAACAGGGTTCGACACTGAAGCTTTCTTT. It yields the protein CASTLTGFDTEAFF. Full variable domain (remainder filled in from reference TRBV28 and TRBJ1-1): DVKVTQSSRYLVKRTGEKVFLECVQDMDHENMFWYRQDPGLGLRLIYFSYDVKMKEKGDIPEGYSVSREKKERFSLILESASTNQTSMYLCASTLTGFDTEAFFGQGTRLTVV.